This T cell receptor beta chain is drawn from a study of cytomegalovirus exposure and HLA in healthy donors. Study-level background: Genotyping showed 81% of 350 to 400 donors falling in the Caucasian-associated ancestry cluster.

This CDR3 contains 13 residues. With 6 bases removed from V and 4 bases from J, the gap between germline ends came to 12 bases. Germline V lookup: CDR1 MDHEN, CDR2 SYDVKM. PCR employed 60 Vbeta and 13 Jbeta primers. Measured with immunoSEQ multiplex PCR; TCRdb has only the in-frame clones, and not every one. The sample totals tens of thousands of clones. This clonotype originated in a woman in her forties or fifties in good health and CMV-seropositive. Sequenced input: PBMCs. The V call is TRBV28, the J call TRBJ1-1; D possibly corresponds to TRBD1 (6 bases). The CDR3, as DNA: TGTGCCAGCAGCCCCAGGGGTCGCACTGAAGCTTTCTTT. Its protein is CASSPRGRTEAFF.